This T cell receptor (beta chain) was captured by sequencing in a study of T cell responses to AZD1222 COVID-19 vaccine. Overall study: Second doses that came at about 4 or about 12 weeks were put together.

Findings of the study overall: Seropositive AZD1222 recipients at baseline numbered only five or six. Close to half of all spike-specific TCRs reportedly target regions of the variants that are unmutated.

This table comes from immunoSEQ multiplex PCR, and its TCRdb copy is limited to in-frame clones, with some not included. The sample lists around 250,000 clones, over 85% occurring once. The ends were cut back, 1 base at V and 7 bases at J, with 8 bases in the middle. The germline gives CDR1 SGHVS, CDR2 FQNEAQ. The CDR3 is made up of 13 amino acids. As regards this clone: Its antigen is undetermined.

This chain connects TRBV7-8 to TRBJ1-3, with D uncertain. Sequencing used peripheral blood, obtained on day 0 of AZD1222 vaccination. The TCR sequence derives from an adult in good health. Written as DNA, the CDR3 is TGTGCCAGCAGCTTAGACGGCTGGAACACCATATATTTT. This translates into CASSLDGWNTIYF.